This TCR beta chain emerged from a study of response to subunit inactivated influenza vaccine. Overall study results and limits: The authors suggested that few new T cells are recruited per seasonal influenza vaccination.

TCRdb passed the RT-PCR reads through MiXCR, listing each CDR3 protein once. The table has 490,000 or so distinct CDR3 sequences, 7.5% to 8.5% seen once. This clonotype was detected only a few times. The antigen remains undetermined. V lost 5 bases and J 7 bases, leaving 12 bases between the germline ends. The CDR3 has 13 residues. This clonotype was sampled from a man in his fifties or sixties who received an inactivated influenza vaccine. The chain joins TRBV12-3 or TRBV12-4 to TRBJ1-5; D is ambiguous. The material was PBMCs from blood, obtained 23 months after vaccination. The CDR3 sequence: CASSLYDKQPQHF. CDR3 in DNA: TGTGCCAGCAGTCTTTATGACAAACAGCCCCAGCATTTT.